The 17 T cell receptor beta chains presented below share a single source sample, sequenced in a study of cytomegalovirus exposure and HLA in healthy donors. The primer mix had 60 Vbeta and 13 Jbeta primers. Data came from immunoSEQ multiplex PCR; TCRdb stores just in-frame clones and leaves some out. The sample holds about 180,000 clones, about 82% seen once. The sample consisted of PBMCs. These receptor sequences come from a woman in her twenties or thirties in good health and CMV-seronegative.

The chain combines TRBV15 with TRBJ2-1, with D perhaps TRBD2 (6 bases). V shed 1 base and J shed 8 bases, with 15 bases lying between them. The CDR3 contains 15 residues. The germline V gene encodes CDR1 LNHNV and CDR2 YYDKDF (reference sequence). Here the CDR3 reads CATSRGPSSVDEQFF. The DNA for the CDR3 is TGTGCCACCAGCAGAGGCCCTTCTAGCGTCGATGAGCAGTTCTTC.

V gene TRBV5-1 combines with J gene TRBJ1-1; D not certain. The V and J ends lost 4 bases and 1 base respectively, with 14 bases between them. Germline values: CDR1 SGHRS, CDR2 YFSETQ. The CDR3 runs to 15 residues. CDR3 sequence (DNA): TGCGCCAGCAGCCTTTTAGAGGCAGCGAACACTGAAGCTTTCTTT. Residues: CASSLLEAANTEAFF.

The chain joins TRBV6-5 to TRBJ1-1; 7 nucleotides line up with TRBD1. Germline V gene data show CDR1 as MNHEY and CDR2 as SVGAGI. V shed 8 bases and J 3 bases; nucleotides not matched to a gene: 9. The CDR3 runs to 14 residues. CDR3 in amino acids: CASRSRGRDTEAFF. For the CDR3, the DNA is TGTGCCAGCCGTTCAAGGGGGCGCGACACTGAAGCTTTCTTT.

The V gene is TRBV4-2, the J gene TRBJ1-2; D is perhaps TRBD1 (5 bases). The CDR3 sequence is 14 residues long. V was shortened by 3 bases and J by 4 bases, with 12 bases between the two germline ends. Germline CDR1 and CDR2: LGHNA and YNFKEQ. The CDR3 here is CASSQEVGGYGYTF. The CDR3 coding sequence is TGTGCCAGCAGCCAGGAGGTCGGGGGCTATGGCTACACCTTC.

V gene TRBV9 combines with J gene TRBJ1-1; no clear D gene. This CDR3 is 14 amino acids long. Germline CDR1 SGDLS, CDR2 YYNGEE. V was trimmed by 0 bases and J by 1 base, leaving 7 bases between them. The CDR3 is CASSVAHQNTEAFF. The DNA for the CDR3 is TGTGCCAGCAGCGTAGCACACCAGAACACTGAAGCTTTCTTT.

The chain is built from TRBV2 and TRBJ1-6; D gene uncertain. CDR3 length equals 14 residues. Trimming left V 8 bases short and J 9 bases short, with 17 bases between. Germline CDR1 and CDR2: SNHLY and FYNNEI. CDR3: CASESTQNPSPLHF. In nucleotides, the CDR3 is TGTGCCAGCGAATCGACACAGAATCCTTCACCCCTCCACTTT.

This chain connects TRBV2 to TRBJ2-3, with TRBD1 as a possible D gene (5 bases). Germline CDR1 is SNHLY and CDR2 is FYNNEI. CDR3 length: 12 amino acids. Trimming stripped 8 bases from V and 0 bases from J, with 6 bases between. The DNA for the CDR3 is TGTGCCAGCGGGGCGAGCACAGATACGCAGTATTTT. Translated: CASGASTDTQYF.

J is TRBJ1-2 and V is TRBV4-2; possible D gene TRBD1, 5 bases. Germline values: CDR1 LGHNA, CDR2 YNFKEQ. Trimming left V 3 bases short and J 2 bases short, with 10 bases between. This CDR3 comprises 14 residues. This CDR3 is CASSHATANYGYTF. The CDR3 DNA is TGTGCCAGCAGCCACGCGACAGCCAACTATGGCTACACCTTC.

The V call is TRBV19, the J call TRBJ1-1; the D gene is possibly TRBD1 (6 bases). CDR3 length: 16 amino acids. The V end was cut by 7 bases, the J end by 1 base, with 19 bases between. CDR1 is LNHDA, CDR2 SQIVND, per germline (reference sequence). As DNA, the CDR3 is TGTGCCAGTATGGATCTCTGGCCGACAGGGAACACTGAAGCTTTCTTT. It codes for CASMDLWPTGNTEAFF. Full variable domain (remainder filled in from reference TRBV19 and TRBJ1-1): DGGITQSPKYLFRKEGQNVTLSCEQNLNHDAMYWYRQDPGQGLRLIYYSQIVNDFQKGDIAEGYSVSREKKESFPLTVTSAQKNPTAFYLCASMDLWPTGNTEAFFGQGTRLTVV.

V is TRBV5-6 and J is TRBJ1-5, with a weak D call TRBD1 (6 bases). The germline V gene encodes CDR1 SGHDT and CDR2 YYEEEE. V was cut by 1 base and J by 1 base, with 12 bases left in between. This CDR3 spans 16 amino acids. The CDR3 is CASSLSRGRSNQPQHF. CDR3 DNA: TGTGCCAGCAGCTTGAGCAGGGGAAGGAGCAATCAGCCCCAGCATTTT.

The CDR3 nucleotides read TGTGCCAGTAGTATAGGGTTCGGGAACATGAACACTGAAGCTTTCTTT. Protein sequence: CASSIGFGNMNTEAFF. This sequence joins TRBV19 and TRBJ1-1; D ambiguous. The V end lost 1 base, the J end lost 0 bases, and 12 bases lay between the germline ends. The CDR3 is 16 amino acids. The germline gives CDR1 LNHDA, CDR2 SQIVND (reference sequence).

The genes are TRBV5-6 and TRBJ1-2; D is unclear. This CDR3 is built from 15 residues. Germline loops: CDR1 SGHDT, CDR2 YYEEEE. Trimming cost V 0 bases and J 1 base, with 10 bases left between them. Here the CDR3 DNA reads TGTGCCAGCAGCTTGGCGTCCGGGGTTAACTATGGCTACACCTTC. Translation gives CASSLASGVNYGYTF.

V is TRBV6-1 and J is TRBJ2-2, with TRBD2 as a possible D gene (6 bases). V was shortened by 6 bases and J by 4 bases, with 12 bases between the two germline ends. The CDR3 has 14 residues. Germline loops: CDR1 MNHNS, CDR2 SASEGT. CDR3 in DNA: TGTGCCAGCAGCTCAAAGGGAGGCACCGGGGAGCTGTTTTTT. Residues: CASSSKGGTGELFF.

The V call is TRBV5-1, the J call TRBJ2-7; 7 nucleotides agree with TRBD1. Germline V gene data show CDR1 as SGHRS and CDR2 as YFSETQ. V lost 4 bases, J lost 4 bases, and 17 bases stayed unmatched. The CDR3 is made up of 17 amino acids. The CDR3 DNA reads TGCGCCAGCAGCCTTACGGTTTCGGGGACAGCAGATTACGAGCAGTACTTC. Amino acids: CASSLTVSGTADYEQYF.

This chain uses TRBV4-1 with TRBJ2-3; 8 nucleotides match TRBD1. The CDR3 is 15 amino acids. Germline assignment: CDR1 MGHRA and CDR2 YSYEKL. J gave up 2 bases and V 4 bases, and 5 bases lay outside the gene matches. DNA of the CDR3: TGCGCCAGCAGCCGGGACAGGCCTCTCACAGATACGCAGTATTTT. Translating it yields CASSRDRPLTDTQYF.

The chain has TRBV30 and TRBJ2-2, with D tentatively TRBD2 (5 bases). V was shortened by 4 bases and J by 5 bases, with 11 bases between the two germline ends. Germline values: CDR1 GTSNPN, CDR2 SVGIG (reference sequence). The CDR3 extends over 13 amino acids. The CDR3 DNA follows: TGTGCCTGGACCCCGGACTTTACCGGGGAGCTGTTTTTT. Translating gives CAWTPDFTGELFF.

The chain carries TRBV7-6 and TRBJ1-3; D gene ambiguous. Trimming removed 1 base from V and 0 bases from J, with 10 bases in between. CDR3 length equals 16 residues. Germline CDR1 reads SGHVS; CDR2 reads FNYEAQ. In DNA, the CDR3 is TGTGCCAGCAGCTTAGGTCTCCCTAGCTCTGGAAACACCATATATTTT. Its translation: CASSLGLPSSGNTIYF.